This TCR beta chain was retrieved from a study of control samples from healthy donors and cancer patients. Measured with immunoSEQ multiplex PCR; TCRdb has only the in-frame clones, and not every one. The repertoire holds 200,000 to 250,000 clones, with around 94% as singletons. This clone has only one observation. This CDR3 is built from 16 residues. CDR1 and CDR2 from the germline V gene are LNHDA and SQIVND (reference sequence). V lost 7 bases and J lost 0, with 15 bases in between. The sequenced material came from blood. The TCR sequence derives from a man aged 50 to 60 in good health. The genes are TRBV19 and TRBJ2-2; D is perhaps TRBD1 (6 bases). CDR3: CASTPPDRSNTGELFF. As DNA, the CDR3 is TGTGCCAGTACCCCCCCCGACAGGTCGAACACCGGGGAGCTGTTTTTT.